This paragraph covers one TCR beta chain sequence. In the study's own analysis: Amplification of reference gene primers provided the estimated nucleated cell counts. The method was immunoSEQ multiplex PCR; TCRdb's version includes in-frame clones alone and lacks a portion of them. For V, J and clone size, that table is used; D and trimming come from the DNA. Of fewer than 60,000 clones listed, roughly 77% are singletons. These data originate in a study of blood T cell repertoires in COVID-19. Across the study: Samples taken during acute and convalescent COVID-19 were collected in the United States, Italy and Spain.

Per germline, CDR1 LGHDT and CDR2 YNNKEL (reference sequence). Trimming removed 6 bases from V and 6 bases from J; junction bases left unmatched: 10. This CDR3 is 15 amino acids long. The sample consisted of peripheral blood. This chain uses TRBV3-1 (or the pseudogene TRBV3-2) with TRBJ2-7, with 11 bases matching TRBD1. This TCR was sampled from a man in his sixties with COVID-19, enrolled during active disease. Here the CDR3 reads CASRKAGQGAAEQYF. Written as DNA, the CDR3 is TGTGCCAGCAGGAAAGCCGGACAGGGGGCCGCCGAGCAGTACTTC.